This paragraph reports one T cell receptor beta chain. The data belong to a study of blood T cell repertoires in COVID-19. Across the study: In each case, the material was cDNA or gDNA derived from T cells, B-cell-depleted T cells, or PBMCs.

Data came from immunoSEQ multiplex PCR; TCRdb stores just in-frame clones and leaves some out. The repertoire includes 200,000 to 250,000 clones, 85% to 90% of them detected once, and less than 3% sits in the top ten. Seattle-derived patients entered the study during active infection and were followed longitudinally. J was trimmed by 6 bases and V by 2 bases; bases with no gene match: 5. The CDR3 consists of 15 residues. Germline V CDR1 and CDR2: KGHSH, LQKENI. This sequence originates from a man aged 25 to 40 with COVID-19, enrolled during active disease. Material: peripheral blood. This chain connects TRBV18 to TRBJ1-5, with 9 bases lining up with TRBD1. CDR3 DNA sequence: TGTGCCAGCTCACCAGGCGGGACAGGGTTTCAGCCCCAGCATTTT. Its protein product is CASSPGGTGFQPQHF.